This T cell receptor (beta chain) was sequenced in a study of early stage breast cancer tumors. Study-level information: Most invasive tumors, twelve of 16, were ER+/PR+/HER2-. The ER+/PR+/HER2- tumors included 7 to 9 ductal and a handful of lobular carcinomas.

Findings and limits, study-wide: Tumor and normal breast were distinguished via blood comparison in most of the 16 patients. Enriched TCRB sequences shared across patients were mostly commonly generated sequences.

J gave up 4 bases and V 1 base, and 2 bases lay outside the gene matches. This CDR3 region has 15 residues. The V gene's germline CDR1 is KGHSH and CDR2 LQKENI. Clones were sequenced by immunoSEQ multiplex PCR, and TCRdb holds only the in-frame ones, with some missing. The data contain about 24,000 clones, 60% to 70% of them singletons. By share, this clone ranks as medium-sized (0.01 to 0.1%). Antigen: not known. The source of this sequence is a person in their sixties with breast cancer. Sample: breast tumor tissue. The genes are TRBV18 and TRBJ2-5; 11 bases align to TRBD1. The CDR3 sequence: CASSPRGQGGETQYF. The CDR3 coding sequence is TGTGCCAGCTCACCACGGGGACAGGGGGGAGAGACCCAGTACTTC.